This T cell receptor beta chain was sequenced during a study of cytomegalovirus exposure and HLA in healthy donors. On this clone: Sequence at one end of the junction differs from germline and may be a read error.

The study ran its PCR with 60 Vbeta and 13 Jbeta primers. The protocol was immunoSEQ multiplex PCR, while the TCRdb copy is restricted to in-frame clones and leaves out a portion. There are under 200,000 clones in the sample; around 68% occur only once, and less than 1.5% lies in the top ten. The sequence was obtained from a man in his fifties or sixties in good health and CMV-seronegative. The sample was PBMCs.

The CDR3 nucleotides read TGCGCCAGCAGCTCCGGACAGGGGGCCGCTGCCTATGACTACACCTTC. It encodes CASSSGQGAAAYDYTF. V gene TRBV5-1 combines with J gene TRBJ1-2; 11 bases line up with TRBD1. In germline, CDR1 is SGHRS, CDR2 YFSETQ. The CDR3 contains 16 residues.